This entry concerns a single T cell receptor (beta chain). The target antigen is unknown. Germline V gene data show CDR1 as LNHDA and CDR2 as SQIVND (reference sequence). J was trimmed by 2 bases and V by 7 bases; bases with no gene match: 4. The CDR3 is 14 amino acids. Produced via immunoSEQ multiplex PCR; TCRdb's table is partial and in-frame only. The sample holds 15,000 to 25,000 clones, roughly four fifths seen once. The entry originates in a study of CD4 T cells in relation to SARS-CoV-2 and coronaviruses. The unexposed donors gave CD4+ T cells in about 2010-2019, prior to COVID-19. The cells were cultured for over eight days before CD4+ T cells were isolated. Unexposed-donor CD4+ T cells were probed with SARS-CoV-2 S/N and four cold-coronavirus spikes, cells permitting. The study's findings and limits: Crossreactive clones expanded significantly less to SARS-CoV-2 than monoreactive clones.

The V gene is TRBV19, the J gene TRBJ1-2, with 10 positions matching TRBD1. The sample comprised CD4+ T cells from PBMCs, cultured in vitro. The sequence derives from a human donor in good health. CDR3 loop: CASTMDRGNYGYTF. For the CDR3, the DNA is TGTGCCAGTACCATGGACAGGGGGAACTATGGCTACACCTTC.